This paragraph reports one T cell receptor (beta chain). Its cognate antigen has yet to be identified. No base quality information exists; no much larger clone differs at one position. The data were taken from a study of T cell responses to AZD1222 COVID-19 vaccine (dated by TCRdb to 2020 to 2022). Notes on the research overall: A total of more than 230 trial participants underwent TCR sequencing, of whom 207 received two doses of AZD1222 and roughly 25 received two doses of the MenACWY control vaccine. Trial participants were enrolled into age subgroups of 18-55, 56-69 and 70-plus years, which contained around 140, 26 and 57 TCR-sequenced participants, respectively.

This specimen's time point label, interpreted: baseline before first vaccination. The meaning of the sample's treatment or condition label: meningococcal conjugate vaccine given as trial control. Vaccinee samples were obtained from the UK trials COV001 and COV002, which included a single-blind randomized controlled phase 2/3 trial of AZD1222 (ChAdOx1 nCoV-19) in healthy adults. For TCRbeta chain sequencing, PBMC samples from trial participants were taken at day 0 and at day 28 after the second dose. Beyond this particular receptor, the publication reports: Participants were mostly white British and included more females than males, and it was suggested by the authors that clonal diversity may have been underestimated. Conclusions about previously exposed vaccinees were limited because only five to seven AZD1222 recipients were SARS-CoV-2 seropositive at baseline. The whole spike protein was spanned by vaccine-associated CD4 TCRs, and dominant responses were seen in regions 160-218 and 743-854. Spike-specific TCR breadth and depth rose significantly after two AZD1222 doses compared with day 0 and with MenACWY recipients. The 56-69-year group was small, and its depth increase did not reach significance, likely because of low power. No day 14 peak-response samples were available, so repertoires were characterized only after the peak T cell response. Epitopes outside the regions mutated in the B.1.351 and B.1.1.7 variants were reportedly recognized by nearly half of the unique spike-specific TCRs.

The CDR3 regions of human TCRbeta chains were analyzed by immunosequencing. As for the authors' bioinformatics: TCRs in the repertoires were matched against a reference library of SARS-CoV-2-specific TCRs that had been generated with the MIRA antigen-specificity platform. Breadth was defined as the fraction of unique TCRs that were SARS-CoV-2-associated, and depth was defined as the fraction of total T cells that were SARS-CoV-2-associated. Using the MIRA data, each spike-specific TCR was assigned both to the spike region to which the TCR was reactive and to a CD4 or CD8 class. Log10-transformed breadth and depth values were compared by one-way ANOVA with Sidak's multiple comparisons tests. TCRdb took this table from immuneACCESS and kept in-frame rearrangements with V and J called. Such tables lack part of the clones; where checked against another copy, unresolved V genes explain under half of the gap, and the rest is unexplained. That table is the source of V, J and clone size, and D and trimming were worked out from the DNA. The sample yields 130,000 or so clones; approximately 93% were counted once. The top ten hold 0.75% to 1% of the sample.

In the germline V gene, CDR1 corresponds to KGHSH and CDR2 to LQKENI. From the cysteine through the phenylalanine, the CDR3 covers 15 amino acids. The read is trimmed to its CDR3 DNA, 45 bases read in frame from base 1. V is trimmed back by 3 bases and J by 5 bases, and the junction contains 8 bases that no gene match accounts for. The sequence links TRBV18 to TRBJ2-3; 7 nucleotides in the junction match TRBD2. The receptor was derived from an adult in good health. The sequences come from peripheral blood, collected on day 0 of MenACWY control vaccination. The DNA reads TGTGCCAGCTCACCCGGGGCGGGGGATCAAGATACGCAGTATTTT. Protein translation: CASSPGAGDQDTQYF.